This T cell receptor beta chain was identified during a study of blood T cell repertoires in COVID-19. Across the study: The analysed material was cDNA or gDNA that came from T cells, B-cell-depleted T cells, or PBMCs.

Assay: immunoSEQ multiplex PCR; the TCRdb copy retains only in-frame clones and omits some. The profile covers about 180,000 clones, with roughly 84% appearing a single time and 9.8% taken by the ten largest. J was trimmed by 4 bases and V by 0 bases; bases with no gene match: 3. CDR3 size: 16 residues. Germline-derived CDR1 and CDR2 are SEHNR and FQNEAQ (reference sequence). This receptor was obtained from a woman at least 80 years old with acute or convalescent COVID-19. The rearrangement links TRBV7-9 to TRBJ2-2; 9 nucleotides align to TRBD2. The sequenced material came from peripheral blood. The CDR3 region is CASSLAGTSFTGELFF. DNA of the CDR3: TGTGCCAGCAGCTTAGCCGGGACTAGCTTCACCGGGGAGCTGTTTTTT.